Following are 26 T cell receptor beta chains from one sample sequenced in a study of Tregs in tolerant kidney transplant recipients. The method was immunoSEQ multiplex PCR; TCRdb's version includes in-frame clones alone and lacks a portion of them. The sample contains approximately 43,000 clones, more than 80% of which appear only once. Source material: Tregs from blood. Every receptor here comes from a human donor in good health.

The chain is built from TRBV5-1 and TRBJ2-3; the D is unclear. CDR1 is SGHRS, CDR2 YFSETQ, per germline. The CDR3 runs 14 residues. V was pared by 7 bases and J by 0 bases, with 12 bases between. CDR3 sequence reads: CASRLGPSTDTQYF. CDR3 nucleotide sequence: TGCGCCAGCCGTCTGGGCCCTAGCACAGATACGCAGTATTTT. Combining the CDR3 with reference TRBV5-1 and TRBJ2-3 gives the whole variable domain KAGVTQTPRYLIKTRGQQVTLSCSPISGHRSVSWYQQTPGQGLQFLFEYFSETQRNKGNFPGRFSGRQFSNSRSEMNVSTLELGDSALYLCASRLGPSTDTQYFGPGTRLTVL.

The rearrangement uses TRBV18 and TRBJ2-4; D possibly uses TRBD1 or TRBD2 (6 bases each). This CDR3 spans 15 amino acids. CDR1 and CDR2 from the germline V gene are KGHSH and LQKENI. V dropped 6 bases and J dropped 5 bases, with 17 bases sitting between them. Here the CDR3 reads CASSTGSGAQNIQYF. Here the CDR3 DNA reads TGTGCCAGCTCCACCGGGTCGGGGGCCCAAAACATTCAGTACTTC.

The chain links TRBV18 to TRBJ1-4; TRBD1 matches at 7 bases. The germline V gene has CDR1 KGHSH and CDR2 LQKENI. Unmatched junction bases numbered 6, after V lost 1 base and J lost 7 bases. There are 15 residues in the CDR3. DNA for the CDR3: TGTGCCAGCTCACCACAGGGGGCGAATCCTGAAAAACTGTTTTTT. Translating it yields CASSPQGANPEKLFF.

This chain links TRBV4-1 with TRBJ1-3; no clear D. V lost 1 base to trimming and J lost 8 bases, with 12 bases between them. The germline gives CDR1 MGHRA, CDR2 YSYEKL. The CDR3 spans 14 residues. CDR3 sequence: CASSQAPTVDTIYF. The CDR3 DNA sequence: TGCGCCAGCAGCCAAGCGCCCACTGTCGACACCATATATTTT.

This chain connects TRBV5-1 to TRBJ2-3; no clear D. V lost 5 bases, J lost 6 bases, and 7 bases lay in between. Germline assignment: CDR1 SGHRS and CDR2 YFSETQ. The CDR3 has 11 residues. The CDR3 nucleotides are TGCGCCAGCAGGCGGACGGATACGCAGTATTTT. Residues: CASRRTDTQYF. Full variable domain (rest looked up from reference TRBV5-1 and TRBJ2-3): KAGVTQTPRYLIKTRGQQVTLSCSPISGHRSVSWYQQTPGQGLQFLFEYFSETQRNKGNFPGRFSGRQFSNSRSEMNVSTLELGDSALYLCASRRTDTQYFGPGTRLTVL.

In its sample, this clone was seen a few times. The genes are TRBV10-3 and TRBJ1-1; TRBD1 matches at 8 bases. The V segment lost 6 bases and the J segment 1 base; nucleotides outside the gene matches: 7. The CDR3 has 15 amino acids. Germline assignment: CDR1 ENHRY and CDR2 SYGVKD. The CDR3 DNA reads TGTGCCATCAGGGATAGGACAGGGAAGAACACTGAAGCTTTCTTT. Translated: CAIRDRTGKNTEAFF.

The chain links TRBV13 to TRBJ2-2; 10 bases agree with TRBD2. Germline CDR1 is PRHDT and CDR2 is FYEKMQ (reference sequence). CDR3 size: 18 residues. Germline trimming cut 5 bases from V and 4 bases from J; bases unmatched to any gene: 13. The DNA for the CDR3 is TGTGCCAGCAGCACCCGGACTAGCGGACCCGGGATCACCGGGGAGCTGTTTTTT. Residues: CASSTRTSGPGITGELFF.

In the case of this clone: This sample also contains other DNA sequences that code for the same CDR3. The chain employs TRBV4-2 and TRBJ2-6; 15 nucleotides agree with TRBD2. This CDR3 comprises 20 residues. V lost 4 bases to trimming and J lost 4 bases; unmatched junction nucleotides: 11. Germline V gene lookup returns CDR1 LGHNA and CDR2 YNFKEQ. The CDR3 nucleotides are TGTGCCAGCAGCCGGGTGGGACTAGCGGGAGGCCCGGGGGGGGCCAACGTCCTGACTTTC. Residues: CASSRVGLAGGPGGANVLTF.

The rearrangement links TRBV25-1 to TRBJ1-1; tentatively, D is TRBD1 (5 bases). This CDR3 contains 13 residues. The germline V gene has CDR1 MGHDK and CDR2 SYGVNS. V shed 7 bases and J shed 0 bases, with 9 bases lying between them. CDR3 sequence reads: CASTGALNTEAFF. The CDR3 DNA reads TGTGCCAGCACCGGGGCCTTGAACACTGAAGCTTTCTTT.

The gene calls are TRBV6-1 and TRBJ2-7; 8 nucleotides align to TRBD2. The trim removed 6 bases at V and 0 bases at J, leaving 7 bases unmatched. CDR1 and CDR2 from the germline V gene are MNHNS and SASEGT. The CDR3 contains 15 residues. The CDR3 sequence: CASSRGGRLSYEQYF. The CDR3 DNA reads TGTGCCAGCAGCCGCGGGGGGAGACTCTCCTACGAGCAGTACTTC.

The V and J genes are TRBV18 and TRBJ1-1, with D possibly TRBD1 on 6 matching bases. The CDR3 is made up of 14 amino acids. The germline V gene encodes CDR1 KGHSH and CDR2 LQKENI. The V end was cut by 5 bases, the J end by 3 bases, with 13 bases between. The DNA for the CDR3 is TGTGCCAGCTCAGAAAACAGGGTGCACACTGAAGCTTTCTTT. Encoded protein: CASSENRVHTEAFF.

The chain employs TRBV25-1 and TRBJ1-3; the D is unclear. The CDR3 is 15 amino acids. V was shortened by 3 bases and J by 0 bases, with 9 bases between the two germline ends. The germline gives CDR1 MGHDK, CDR2 SYGVNS. CDR3 sequence: CASSDGPISGNTIYF. The CDR3 DNA follows: TGTGCCAGCAGTGATGGACCGATCTCTGGAAACACCATATATTTT.

This chain links TRBV7-9 with TRBJ1-5; D is unclear. The CDR3 has 12 amino acids. From germline, CDR1 is SEHNR and CDR2 FQNEAQ (reference sequence). Trimming pared 2 bases from V and 6 bases from J, leaving 5 bases between. The DNA of the CDR3 is TGTGCCAGCAGCTTACCAGGTCAGCCCCAGCATTTT. It encodes CASSLPGQPQHF.

The chain carries TRBV12-5 and TRBJ2-3; 14 bases are a match to TRBD2. The junction had 5 bases not matched to a gene; V was cut back by 2 bases and J by 1 base. This CDR3 has 18 residues. Germline CDR1 and CDR2: LGHNT and FRNRAP. The CDR3 is CASGLSGTSGGGTDTQYF. Here the CDR3 DNA reads TGTGCTAGTGGTTTGTCCGGGACTAGCGGGGGTGGCACAGATACGCAGTATTTT.

This clone appeared once. The rearrangement joins TRBV14 to TRBJ2-6, with D tentatively TRBD2 (5 bases). The CDR3 extends over 19 amino acids. V lost 4 bases and J 2 bases, leaving 21 bases between the germline ends. Germline CDR1 is SGHDN and CDR2 is FVKESK. The CDR3 here is CASSPRRGVIRPGANVLTF. The CDR3 DNA reads as TGTGCCAGCAGCCCCCGACGGGGAGTGATAAGGCCTGGGGCCAACGTCCTGACTTTC.

In nucleotides, the CDR3 is TGCGCCAGCAGCTTCCTTCAGGGTGGGAATGAAAAACTGTTTTTT. This codes for CASSFLQGGNEKLFF. The chain is built from TRBV5-1 and TRBJ1-4; perhaps TRBD1 as D (5 bases). The CDR3 extends over 15 amino acids. V was pared by 2 bases and J by 5 bases, with 13 bases between. CDR1 SGHRS and CDR2 YFSETQ come from the germline V gene.

The chain carries TRBV30 and TRBJ2-7; D gene unclear. CDR1 is GTSNPN, CDR2 SVGIG, per germline (reference sequence). The CDR3 has 16 residues. The V gene lost 0 bases and the J gene lost 3 bases, with 18 bases spanning the gap. The CDR3 DNA reads as TGTGCCTGGAGTGTACTTGGTGTCCCCTCCAACTACGAGCAGTACTTC. It translates to CAWSVLGVPSNYEQYF.

The chain carries TRBV7-2 and TRBJ2-5, with a weak D call TRBD2 (6 bases). The CDR3 length is 14 residues. CDR1 SGHTA and CDR2 FQGNSA come from the germline V gene. The ends were cut back, 1 base at V and 5 bases at J, with 11 bases in the middle. The CDR3 DNA reads as TGTGCCAGCAGCTTAGTGGCGGGATGGGAGACCCAGTACTTC. Protein sequence: CASSLVAGWETQYF.

The CDR3 spells CASSEGGRRISYGYTF. CDR3 in DNA: TGTGCCAGCAGTGAGGGCGGGAGACGAATTAGCTATGGCTACACCTTC. This chain uses TRBV6-1 with TRBJ1-2; D ambiguous. The germline CDR1 and CDR2 sequences are MNHNS and SASEGT. V dropped 3 bases and J dropped 4 bases, with 18 bases sitting between them. CDR3 length: 16 amino acids.

The chain employs TRBV20-1 and TRBJ1-2; the D is unclear. This CDR3 is built from 11 residues. Germline V gene sequence: CDR1 DFQATT, CDR2 SNEGSKA (reference sequence). V was clipped by 2 bases and J by 7 bases, with 8 bases between them. CDR3 protein: CSARQTSGYTF. DNA of the CDR3: TGCAGTGCTAGACAGACATCTGGCTACACCTTC.

The rearrangement uses TRBV20-1 and TRBJ2-3; weak D call: TRBD2 (6 bases). Trimming removed 4 bases from V and 9 bases from J, with 11 bases in between. The germline V gene encodes CDR1 DFQATT and CDR2 SNEGSKA (reference sequence). CDR3 length equals 11 residues. CDR3 nucleotides: TGCAGTGCTAAGAGGAGGGACACGCAGTATTTT. This encodes CSAKRRDTQYF.

This rearrangement joins TRBV10-1 to TRBJ2-3, with 8 nucleotides matching TRBD1. Unmatched junction bases numbered 8, after V lost 6 bases and J lost 6 bases. CDR1 WNHNN and CDR2 SYGVQD come from the germline V gene (reference sequence). This CDR3 is built from 14 residues. The DNA of the CDR3 is TGCGCCAGCAGACCCGGGACAGGTGCGGATACGCAGTATTTT. Amino acid sequence: CASRPGTGADTQYF.

The V call is TRBV28, the J call TRBJ1-4, with TRBD1 as a possible D gene (5 bases). V was cut by 5 bases and J by 5 bases, with 15 bases left in between. Germline V gene data show CDR1 as MDHEN and CDR2 as SYDVKM. The CDR3 is 15 amino acids. DNA for the CDR3: TGTGCCAGCAGTAACCCGGGACGGAGGAATGAAAAACTGTTTTTT. Its translation: CASSNPGRRNEKLFF. Full variable domain (rest looked up from reference TRBV28 and TRBJ1-4): DVKVTQSSRYLVKRTGEKVFLECVQDMDHENMFWYRQDPGLGLRLIYFSYDVKMKEKGDIPEGYSVSREKKERFSLILESASTNQTSMYLCASSNPGRRNEKLFFGSGTQLSVL.

The chain couples TRBV10-3 to TRBJ2-1, with 8 bases matching TRBD2. CDR3 length: 16 residues. V shed 4 bases, J shed 0 bases, and the junction held 5 bases outside the gene matches. Germline CDR1 reads ENHRY; CDR2 reads SYGVKD. DNA for the CDR3: TGTGCCATCAGTGTCAGGCGGGAGGACTCCTACAATGAGCAGTTCTTC. It yields the protein CAISVRREDSYNEQFF.

The chain employs TRBV18 and TRBJ2-7; 11 nucleotides agree with TRBD2. The V and J ends lost 3 bases and 3 bases, in that order; junction bases with no gene match: 7. This CDR3 is 16 amino acids long. Germline V gene sequence: CDR1 KGHSH, CDR2 LQKENI. In DNA, the CDR3 is TGTGCCAGCTCACCTCTCCTAGCGGGAGGTTTCTACGAGCAGTACTTC. Amino acid sequence: CASSPLLAGGFYEQYF.

V gene TRBV2 combines with J gene TRBJ2-6, with D maybe TRBD2 (5 bases). Trimming took off 5 bases at V and 0 bases at J, with 8 bases between the two ends. CDR3 length equals 15 residues. Germline V gene lookup returns CDR1 SNHLY and CDR2 FYNNEI. CDR3 bases: TGTGCCAGCAGTTACGAGGGCTCTGGGGCCAACGTCCTGACTTTC. This codes for CASSYEGSGANVLTF.